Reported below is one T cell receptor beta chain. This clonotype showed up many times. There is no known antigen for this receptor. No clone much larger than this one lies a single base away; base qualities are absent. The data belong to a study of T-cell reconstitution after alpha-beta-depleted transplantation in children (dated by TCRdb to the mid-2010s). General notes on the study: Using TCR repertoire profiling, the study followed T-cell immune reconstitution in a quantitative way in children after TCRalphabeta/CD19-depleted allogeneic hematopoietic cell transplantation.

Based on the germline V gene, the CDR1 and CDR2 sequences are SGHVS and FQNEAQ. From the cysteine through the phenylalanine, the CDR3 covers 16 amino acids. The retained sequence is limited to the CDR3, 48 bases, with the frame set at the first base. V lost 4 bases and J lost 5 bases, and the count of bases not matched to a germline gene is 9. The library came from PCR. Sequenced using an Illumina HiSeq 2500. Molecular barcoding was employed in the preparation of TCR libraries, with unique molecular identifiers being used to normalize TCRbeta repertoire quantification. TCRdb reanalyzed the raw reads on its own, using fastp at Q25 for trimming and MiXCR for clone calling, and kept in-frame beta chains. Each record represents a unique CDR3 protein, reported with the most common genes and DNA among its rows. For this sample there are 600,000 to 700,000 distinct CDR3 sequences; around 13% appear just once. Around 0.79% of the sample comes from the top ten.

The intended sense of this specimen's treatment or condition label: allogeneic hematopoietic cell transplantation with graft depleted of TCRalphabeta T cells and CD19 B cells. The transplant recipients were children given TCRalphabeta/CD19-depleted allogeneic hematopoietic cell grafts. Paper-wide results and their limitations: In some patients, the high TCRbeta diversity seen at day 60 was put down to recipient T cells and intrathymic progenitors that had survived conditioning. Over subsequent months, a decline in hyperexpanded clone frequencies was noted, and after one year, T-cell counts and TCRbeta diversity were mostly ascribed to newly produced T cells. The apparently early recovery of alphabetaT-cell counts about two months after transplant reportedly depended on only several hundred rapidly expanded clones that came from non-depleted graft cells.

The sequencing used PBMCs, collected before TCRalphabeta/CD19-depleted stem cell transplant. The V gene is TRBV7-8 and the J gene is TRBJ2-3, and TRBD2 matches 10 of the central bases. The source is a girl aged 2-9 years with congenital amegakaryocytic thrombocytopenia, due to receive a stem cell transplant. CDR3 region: CASSSVTSGTRDTQYF. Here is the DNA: TGTGCCAGCAGCTCGGTTACTAGCGGGACGAGAGATACGCAGTATTTT.